A selection of T cell receptor beta chains follows, all from one sample in a study of T-cell memory formation after mild COVID-19. TCRdb re-called the 5' RACE reads with MiXCR, one entry per CDR3 protein. The sample holds 200,000 to 250,000 distinct CDR3 sequences; just over 15% are singletons and the top ten take around 2%. The sample consisted of PBMCs or a T cell subset sorted from them (not recorded which). These receptors were taken from an adult woman who had mild COVID-19 (a few samples of this study predate the infection). Cell type and time point are not known. CDR3s include the opening cysteine and the closing phenylalanine or tryptophan. D genes are given only for firm matches. Where a row states a size, it is once, few, many or the class of an expanded clone; other rows omit it.

abundance: few; v_gene: TRBV30; j_gene: TRBJ2-7; d_gene: .; CDR3nt: TGTGCCTGGAGTGTTGCTAGCGCCTACGAGCAGTACTTC; CDR3aa: CAWSVASAYEQYF
abundance: few; v_gene: TRBV25-1; j_gene: TRBJ2-1; d_gene: .; CDR3nt: TGTGCCAGCCAACAAGGGGGCTCCTACAATGAGCAGTTCTTC; CDR3aa: CASQQGGSYNEQFF
abundance: few; v_gene: TRBV20-1; j_gene: TRBJ1-5; d_gene: TRBD1; CDR3nt: TGCAGTGCTGAGGGACAGGGGTACTATAGCAATCAGCCCCAGCATTTT; CDR3aa: CSAEGQGYYSNQPQHF
abundance: few; v_gene: TRBV9; j_gene: TRBJ2-5; d_gene: .; CDR3nt: TGTGCCAGCAGCCCAGCACGAGGTGGAGGGGAGACCCAGTACTTC; CDR3aa: CASSPARGGGETQYF
abundance: .; v_gene: TRBV7-3; j_gene: TRBJ2-3; d_gene: .; CDR3nt: TGTGCCAGCAGCGGTTTCGGCACAGATACGCAGTATTTT; CDR3aa: CASSGFGTDTQYF
abundance: .; v_gene: TRBV13; j_gene: TRBJ2-7; d_gene: .; CDR3nt: TGTGCCAGCAGCTCACTTCAGCGGACCGGCTCCTACGAGCAGTACTTC; CDR3aa: CASSSLQRTGSYEQYF
abundance: .; v_gene: TRBV7-2; j_gene: TRBJ1-6; d_gene: TRBD1; CDR3nt: TGTGCCAGCAGCCCAGGGGGCAGGGTTGATTCACCCCTCCACTTT; CDR3aa: CASSPGGRVDSPLHF
abundance: few; v_gene: TRBV7-2; j_gene: TRBJ1-1; d_gene: .; CDR3nt: TGTGCCAGCAGCCTAGCGGGGGCTCTGAACACTGAAGCTTTCTTT; CDR3aa: CASSLAGALNTEAFF
abundance: few; v_gene: TRBV24-1; j_gene: TRBJ2-6; d_gene: TRBD1; CDR3nt: TGTGCCACCGGCGGACAGGGTGACAACGTCCTGACTTTC; CDR3aa: CATGGQGDNVLTF
abundance: .; v_gene: TRBV19; j_gene: TRBJ2-2; d_gene: TRBD1; CDR3nt: TGTGCCAGTAGCCGAGGACAGGAGATAGGCGGGGAGCTGTTTTTT; CDR3aa: CASSRGQEIGGELFF
abundance: .; v_gene: TRBV14; j_gene: TRBJ1-2; d_gene: TRBD1; CDR3nt: TGTGCCAGCAGCCAAGAATGGACAGGCGGCTACACCTTC; CDR3aa: CASSQEWTGGYTF
abundance: .; v_gene: TRBV6-5; j_gene: TRBJ2-1; d_gene: TRBD2; CDR3nt: TGTGCCAGCAGTCGGACTAGCGGGGGACGTGAGCTGTTCTTC; CDR3aa: CASSRTSGGRELFF
abundance: few; v_gene: TRBV7-7; j_gene: TRBJ2-5; d_gene: TRBD2; CDR3nt: TGTGCTAGCAGCTTAGCGGGCCCGGGGGAGACCCAGTACTTC; CDR3aa: CASSLAGPGETQYF
abundance: few; v_gene: TRBV6-5; j_gene: TRBJ1-2; d_gene: TRBD1; CDR3nt: TGTGCCAGCAGCACAGGGGTCGGCTACACCTTC; CDR3aa: CASSTGVGYTF
abundance: few; v_gene: TRBV9; j_gene: TRBJ2-3; d_gene: .; CDR3nt: TGTGCCAGCAGCCCAGCCAGGCGGGATACGCAGTATTTT; CDR3aa: CASSPARRDTQYF
abundance: few; v_gene: TRBV7-2; j_gene: TRBJ2-5; d_gene: .; CDR3nt: TGTGCCAGCAGCTCAAAGGCCCTTGGAGAGACCCAGTACTTC; CDR3aa: CASSSKALGETQYF
abundance: .; v_gene: TRBV6-2/TRBV6-3; j_gene: TRBJ1-5; d_gene: TRBD1; CDR3nt: TGTGCCACCTACCCCGGGACAGGGGGCAATCAGCCCCAGCATTTT; CDR3aa: CATYPGTGGNQPQHF
abundance: few; v_gene: TRBV6-2/TRBV6-3; j_gene: TRBJ2-2; d_gene: TRBD2; CDR3nt: TGTGCCAGCGTAGCGGGATTGACCGGGGAGCTGTTTTTT; CDR3aa: CASVAGLTGELFF
abundance: .; v_gene: TRBV12-3/TRBV12-4; j_gene: TRBJ1-2; d_gene: TRBD1; CDR3nt: TGTGCCAGCAGTCGGACAGGGGGGAACCGGGGCTACACCTTC; CDR3aa: CASSRTGGNRGYTF
abundance: .; v_gene: TRBV11-2; j_gene: TRBJ2-4; d_gene: TRBD2; CDR3nt: TGTGCCAGCAGCTTAGCGCCGTGGCGGGGGGAAAACATTCAGTACTTC; CDR3aa: CASSLAPWRGENIQYF
abundance: .; v_gene: TRBV29-1; j_gene: TRBJ1-1; d_gene: TRBD1; CDR3nt: TGCAGCCTCGTGCGGGGACAGGGGGTCCACACTGAAGCTTTCTTT; CDR3aa: CSLVRGQGVHTEAFF
abundance: .; v_gene: TRBV19; j_gene: TRBJ2-1; d_gene: .; CDR3nt: TGTGCCAGTAGAGATTCCCTTTGGAATGAGCAGTTCTTC; CDR3aa: CASRDSLWNEQFF
abundance: .; v_gene: TRBV9; j_gene: TRBJ1-1; d_gene: .; CDR3nt: TGTGCCAGCAGCGTAGGCTTGGAAAACATTGAAGCTTTCTTT; CDR3aa: CASSVGLENIEAFF
abundance: .; v_gene: TRBV11-2; j_gene: TRBJ2-7; d_gene: .; CDR3nt: TGTGCCAGCAGGGACCGATCCGGGGTGAACTACGAGCAGTACTTC; CDR3aa: CASRDRSGVNYEQYF
abundance: .; v_gene: TRBV3-1; j_gene: TRBJ2-7; d_gene: .; CDR3nt: TGTGCCAGCAGCCAAGATAGGAACGCCGAGCAGTACTTC; CDR3aa: CASSQDRNAEQYF
abundance: .; v_gene: TRBV12-3/TRBV12-4; j_gene: TRBJ2-1; d_gene: TRBD1; CDR3nt: TGTGCCAGCAGTCCTGGGACAGGCGGATACAATGAGCAGTTCTTC; CDR3aa: CASSPGTGGYNEQFF
abundance: few; v_gene: TRBV29-1; j_gene: TRBJ2-3; d_gene: .; CDR3nt: TGCAGCGTGGCGGAACTCTCCACAGATACGCAGTATTTT; CDR3aa: CSVAELSTDTQYF
abundance: once; v_gene: TRBV4-2; j_gene: TRBJ2-7; d_gene: TRBD2; CDR3nt: TGTGCCAGCAGCCAAGGTCTTACTAGCGGGGACTCCTACGAGCAGTACTTC; CDR3aa: CASSQGLTSGDSYEQYF
abundance: few; v_gene: TRBV4-3; j_gene: TRBJ2-3; d_gene: TRBD2; CDR3nt: TGCGCCAGCAGCCAAGGGACTAGCGGGAGCTACCCGACGCAGTATTTT; CDR3aa: CASSQGTSGSYPTQYF
abundance: .; v_gene: TRBV6-5; j_gene: TRBJ2-1; d_gene: .; CDR3nt: TGTGCCAGCAGAATGGGACTCTTCTCCTACAATGAGCAGTTCTTC; CDR3aa: CASRMGLFSYNEQFF
abundance: .; v_gene: TRBV5-6; j_gene: TRBJ1-1; d_gene: .; CDR3nt: TGTGCCAGCAGCTTGAGATTTGGGGGCAGGGGAACTGAAGCTTTCTTT; CDR3aa: CASSLRFGGRGTEAFF
abundance: many; v_gene: TRBV20-1; j_gene: TRBJ1-1; d_gene: .; CDR3nt: TGCAGTGCTCCTCGGGCGCGGGCCACTGAAGCTTTCTTT; CDR3aa: CSAPRARATEAFF
abundance: .; v_gene: TRBV5-1; j_gene: TRBJ2-7; d_gene: TRBD1; CDR3nt: TGCGCCAGCAGCCCAGACGGAGGGACAGGGAGCTCCTACGAGCAGTACTTC; CDR3aa: CASSPDGGTGSSYEQYF
abundance: few; v_gene: TRBV12-3/TRBV12-4; j_gene: TRBJ1-1; d_gene: .; CDR3nt: TGTGCCAGCAGTTTGACCGGGGGCGCGATGAACACTGAAGCTTTCTTT; CDR3aa: CASSLTGGAMNTEAFF
abundance: .; v_gene: TRBV12-3/TRBV12-4; j_gene: TRBJ2-1; d_gene: TRBD2; CDR3nt: TGTGCCAGCAGTGGCGGCGCGGGGGGGTACAATGAGCAGTTCTTC; CDR3aa: CASSGGAGGYNEQFF
abundance: .; v_gene: TRBV3-2; j_gene: TRBJ2-1; d_gene: .; CDR3nt: TGTGCCAGCAGCCAAGAGGAACAGACAGGGGCAACCTACAATGAGCAGTTCTTC; CDR3aa: CASSQEEQTGATYNEQFF
abundance: .; v_gene: TRBV15; j_gene: TRBJ1-2; d_gene: .; CDR3nt: TGTGCCACCAGCAGAGATTACGGATTCGGCTACACCTTC; CDR3aa: CATSRDYGFGYTF
abundance: many; v_gene: TRBV29-1; j_gene: TRBJ2-2; d_gene: .; CDR3nt: TGCAGCGTTCATTCCGGGACAAACACCGGGGAGCTGTTTTTT; CDR3aa: CSVHSGTNTGELFF
abundance: few; v_gene: TRBV7-9; j_gene: TRBJ2-1; d_gene: TRBD2; CDR3nt: TGTGCCAGCAGCCTCGCTAGCGGGAACCCAAATGAGCAGTTCTTC; CDR3aa: CASSLASGNPNEQFF
abundance: few; v_gene: TRBV4-1; j_gene: TRBJ2-2; d_gene: .; CDR3nt: TGCGCCAGCAGCCTCGATTGGACTACCACCGGGGAGCTGTTTTTT; CDR3aa: CASSLDWTTTGELFF
abundance: .; v_gene: TRBV11-2; j_gene: TRBJ2-5; d_gene: .; CDR3nt: TGTGCCAGCAGGAGAATCGACAGGCAAGAGACCCAGTACTTC; CDR3aa: CASRRIDRQETQYF
abundance: few; v_gene: TRBV7-9; j_gene: TRBJ2-3; d_gene: TRBD2; CDR3nt: TGTGCCAGCAGCTCTTTAGCGGGGAGCACAGATACGCAGTATTTT; CDR3aa: CASSSLAGSTDTQYF
abundance: few; v_gene: TRBV7-3; j_gene: TRBJ1-2; d_gene: .; CDR3nt: TGTGCCCTCAGCCTATCGTCCGGGGAGACGGGCTACACCTTC; CDR3aa: CALSLSSGETGYTF
abundance: .; v_gene: TRBV7-9; j_gene: TRBJ2-1; d_gene: TRBD2; CDR3nt: TGTGCCAGCAGCTTTAGCGGGAGGGTCAATGAGCAGTTCTTC; CDR3aa: CASSFSGRVNEQFF
abundance: .; v_gene: TRBV16; j_gene: TRBJ1-2; d_gene: .; CDR3nt: TGTGCCAGCAGCCAATCGGCACAGGGTGATGGCTACACCTTC; CDR3aa: CASSQSAQGDGYTF
abundance: .; v_gene: TRBV7-9; j_gene: TRBJ1-4; d_gene: .; CDR3nt: TGTGCCAGCAGCCCCCCGGGGGACGAAAAACTGTTTTTT; CDR3aa: CASSPPGDEKLFF
abundance: .; v_gene: TRBV6-2/TRBV6-3; j_gene: TRBJ1-1; d_gene: TRBD1; CDR3nt: TGTGCCAGCAGGATGGGGACAGGGAACGCTGAAGCTTTCTTT; CDR3aa: CASRMGTGNAEAFF